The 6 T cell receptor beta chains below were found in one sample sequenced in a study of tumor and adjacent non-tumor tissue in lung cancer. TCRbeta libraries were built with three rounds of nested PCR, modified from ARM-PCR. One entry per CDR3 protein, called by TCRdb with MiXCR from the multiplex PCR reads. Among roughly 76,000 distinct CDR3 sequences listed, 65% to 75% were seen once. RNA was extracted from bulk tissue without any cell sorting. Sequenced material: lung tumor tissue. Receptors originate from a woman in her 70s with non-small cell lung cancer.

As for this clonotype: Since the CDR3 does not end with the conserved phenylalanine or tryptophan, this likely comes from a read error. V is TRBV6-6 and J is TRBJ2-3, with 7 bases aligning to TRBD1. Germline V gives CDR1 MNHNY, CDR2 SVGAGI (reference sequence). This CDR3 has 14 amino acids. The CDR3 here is CASRRGLGTDRQYY. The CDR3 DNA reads TGTGCCAGCAGGAGGGGGCTCGGCACAGATAGGCAGTATTAT.

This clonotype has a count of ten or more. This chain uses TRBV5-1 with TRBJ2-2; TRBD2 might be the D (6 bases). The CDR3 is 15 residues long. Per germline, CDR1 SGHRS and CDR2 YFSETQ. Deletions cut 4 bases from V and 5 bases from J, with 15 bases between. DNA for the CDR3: TGCGCCAGCAGCGTTGGGTCGCTAGCGACCGGGGAGCTGTTTTTT. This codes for CASSVGSLATGELFF. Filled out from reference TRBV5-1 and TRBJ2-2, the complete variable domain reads KAGVTQTPRYLIKTRGQQVTLSCSPISGHRSVSWYQQTPGQGLQFLFEYFSETQRNKGNFPGRFSGRQFSNSRSEMNVSTLELGDSALYLCASSVGSLATGELFFGEGSRLTVL.

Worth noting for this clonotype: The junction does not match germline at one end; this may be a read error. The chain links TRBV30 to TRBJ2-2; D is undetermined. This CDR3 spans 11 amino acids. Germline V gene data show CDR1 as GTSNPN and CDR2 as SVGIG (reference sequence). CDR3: CVWVRNGELFF. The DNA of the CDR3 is TGTGTCTGGGTACGGAACGGGGAGCTGTTTTTT.

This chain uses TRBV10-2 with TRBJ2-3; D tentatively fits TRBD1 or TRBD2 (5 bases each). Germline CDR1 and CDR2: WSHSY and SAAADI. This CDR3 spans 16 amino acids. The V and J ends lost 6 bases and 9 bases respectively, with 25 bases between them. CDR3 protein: CASRAGSSEGRETQYF. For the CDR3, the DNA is TGCGCCAGCAGGGCAGGCTCCAGCGAGGGGAGAGAAACGCAGTATTTT.

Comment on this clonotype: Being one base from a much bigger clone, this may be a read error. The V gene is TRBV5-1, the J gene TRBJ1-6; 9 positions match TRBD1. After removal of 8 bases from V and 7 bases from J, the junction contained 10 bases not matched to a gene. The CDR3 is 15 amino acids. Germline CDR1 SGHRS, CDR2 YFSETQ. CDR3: CARSLTGGGNSPLHF. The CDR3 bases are TGCGCCAGGAGCCTCACAGGGGGCGGAAATTCACCCCTCCACTTT.

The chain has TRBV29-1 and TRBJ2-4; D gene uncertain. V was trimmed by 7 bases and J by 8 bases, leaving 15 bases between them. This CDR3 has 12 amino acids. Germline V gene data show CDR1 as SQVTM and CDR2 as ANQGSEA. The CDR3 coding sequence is TGCAGCGCTGGGGTATCAAGGGACATTCAGTACTTC. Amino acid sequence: CSAGVSRDIQYF.